Here is one T cell receptor (beta chain) with its context. This clone was observed a handful of times. This receptor's antigen is unknown. Base qualities are missing; no much larger clone stands one base away. The CDR3 runs 16 amino acids, cysteine and phenylalanine included. Only CDR3 DNA is held: 48 bases, read in frame from base 1. Trimming at the junction amounts to 4 bases on V and 0 bases on J, and the germline ends lie 14 bases apart. From the germline V gene, CDR1 is SGHRS and CDR2 is YFSETQ. The data were obtained in a study of beta chain features in type 1 diabetes listed by TCRdb under 2018. In the study overall: No differences in mean age, gender distribution, total cell number or subset yield were found between patients and healthy donors. Whereas all 28 donors provided naive and central memory subsets, regulatory and stem cell-like memory subsets were isolated from just 8 patients and roughly 8 healthy donors. Across all samples, fewer than 130 million sorted cells were examined, and cell number per subset correlated strongly with RNA yield. The study compared TCRB repertoires of sorted circulating CD4+ T cell subsets between recently diagnosed type 1 diabetes patients and matched healthy donors. Results and caveats for the whole study, not just this receptor: Patients with type 1 diabetes made fewer insertions and deleted more nucleotides at VDJ recombination sites, implying thymic rearrangement abnormalities. In all four CD4+ subsets, TCRB CDR3 length was moderately but significantly shorter in type 1 diabetes patients. Naive, central memory and regulatory TCRB repertoires appeared more similar among patients than among healthy donors. Sequencing cDNA rather than genomic DNA could over-represent highly expressing activated cells, although activation and CD3 levels did not differ between groups. Shorter templates might be favored by PCR, yet because patient and control samples were amplified and corrected together, any such skew would affect both groups equally. HLA sub-analyses involved small numbers of individuals, so any influence of HLA type on TCRB rearrangement remained unresolved.

The entire isolated RNA was reverse transcribed using the High Capacity cDNA Reverse Transcription Kit, and thus expressed TCRB transcripts were sequenced. Deep immunoSEQ sequencing was performed on naive, central memory and regulatory T cell samples, with an average of around 3.5 million total reads per sample. Sorted cells were lysed in RLT buffer, and RNA was extracted using DNase-treated RNeasy Micro or Mini kits according to cell number. To prevent cross-contamination, each cell subset was processed individually, whereas patient and healthy donor samples were processed jointly. The immunoSEQ multiplex PCR was used to amplify TCRB sequences from cDNA, yielding 87-bp fragments that span the CDR3 region. Amplicons were sequenced on the Illumina HiSeq platform. In the paper's pipeline: Synthetic template baselines were used to correct PCR bias computationally, reads within Hamming distance 2 were collapsed together, and singletons that could not be merged were discarded. Reads were aligned against IMGT to assign V, D and J genes, CDR3 length and insertions or deletions at six rearrangement sites. Within each subset, clonotype counts were normalized to sorted cell number, and only after that were true diversity and Gini coefficients computed with the tcR R package. Repertoire sharing was quantified using the overlap coefficient calculated on TCRB nucleotide sequences. Sourced from immuneACCESS, this table was stored by TCRdb with only in-frame sequences that have V and J called. A share of the clones is absent; for the studies checked, an unresolved V gene accounts for under half, and the remainder has no known explanation. V, J and clone size reflect that table, while D and trimming were determined from the DNA. The sample yields 300,000 to 400,000 clones; roughly 8% were counted once. 0.44% of the sample goes to the ten largest clones.

Each donor gave one peripheral blood draw, approximately 120 mL on average, collected into heparinised tubes. A BD FACSAria II and a panel including CD45RO, CCR7, CD25, CD127, CD95 and CD27 were used to sort naive, central memory, regulatory and stem cell-like memory CD4+ T cells. Every sorted population had a purity above 95%. PBMCs were isolated right away by Lymphoprep density gradient centrifugation and were stained directly, without culture. Samples were stained and sorted in pairs, with one healthy donor and one patient per experiment, so that batch effects were minimized. The sample consisted of central memory CD4+ T cells from blood. This TCR derives from a woman younger than 30 in good health. The chain joins TRBV5-1 to TRBJ2-1; a tentative D match to TRBD1 spans 6 bases. The sequenced DNA is TGCGCCAGCAGCCCCGGGACACAAAACTCCTACAATGAGCAGTTCTTC. Its protein reads: CASSPGTQNSYNEQFF.